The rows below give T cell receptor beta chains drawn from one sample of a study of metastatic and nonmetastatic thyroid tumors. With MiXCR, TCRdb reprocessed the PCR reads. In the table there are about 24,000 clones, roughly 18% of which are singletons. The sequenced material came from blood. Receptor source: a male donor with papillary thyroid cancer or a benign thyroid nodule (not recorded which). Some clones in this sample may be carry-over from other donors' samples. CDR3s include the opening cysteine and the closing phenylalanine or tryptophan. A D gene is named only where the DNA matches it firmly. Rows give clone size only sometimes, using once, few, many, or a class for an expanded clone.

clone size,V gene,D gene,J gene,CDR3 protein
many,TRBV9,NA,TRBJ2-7,CASSVDEGSYEQYF
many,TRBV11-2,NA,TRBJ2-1,CASSADDRNEQFF
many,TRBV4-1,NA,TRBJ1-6,CASSQGAGSPLHF
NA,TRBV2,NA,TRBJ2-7,CASSSFREDREQYF
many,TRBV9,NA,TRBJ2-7,CASSARQSSYEQYF
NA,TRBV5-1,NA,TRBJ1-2,CASSSAGQYGYTF
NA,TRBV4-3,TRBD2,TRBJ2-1,CASSQEGLAGEQFF
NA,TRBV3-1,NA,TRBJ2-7,CASSQDTRRFTYEQYF
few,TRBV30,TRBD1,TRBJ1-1,CAWSVGRGTEAFF
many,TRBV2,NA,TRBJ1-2,CASSEALLAYGYTF
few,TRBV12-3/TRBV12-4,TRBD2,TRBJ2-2,CASIFWPSGGWGDTGELFF
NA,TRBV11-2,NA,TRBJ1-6,CASSFSPQVTYNSPLHF
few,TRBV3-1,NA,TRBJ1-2,CASSHRNAYGYTF
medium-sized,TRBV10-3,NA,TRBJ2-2,CAITEDGRRSGELFF
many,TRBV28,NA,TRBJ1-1,CASSLGGNTEAFF
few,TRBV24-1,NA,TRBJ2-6,CATQGAGGANVMTF
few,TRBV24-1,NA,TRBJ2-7,CATSATGTYEQYF
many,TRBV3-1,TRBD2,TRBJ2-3,CASRGREAMGAQYF
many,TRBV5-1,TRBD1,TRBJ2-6,CASSLAPPGQGTGANVLTF
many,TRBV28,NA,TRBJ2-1,CASSLIAISYNEQFF
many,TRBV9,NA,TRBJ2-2,CASSVDLIGELFF